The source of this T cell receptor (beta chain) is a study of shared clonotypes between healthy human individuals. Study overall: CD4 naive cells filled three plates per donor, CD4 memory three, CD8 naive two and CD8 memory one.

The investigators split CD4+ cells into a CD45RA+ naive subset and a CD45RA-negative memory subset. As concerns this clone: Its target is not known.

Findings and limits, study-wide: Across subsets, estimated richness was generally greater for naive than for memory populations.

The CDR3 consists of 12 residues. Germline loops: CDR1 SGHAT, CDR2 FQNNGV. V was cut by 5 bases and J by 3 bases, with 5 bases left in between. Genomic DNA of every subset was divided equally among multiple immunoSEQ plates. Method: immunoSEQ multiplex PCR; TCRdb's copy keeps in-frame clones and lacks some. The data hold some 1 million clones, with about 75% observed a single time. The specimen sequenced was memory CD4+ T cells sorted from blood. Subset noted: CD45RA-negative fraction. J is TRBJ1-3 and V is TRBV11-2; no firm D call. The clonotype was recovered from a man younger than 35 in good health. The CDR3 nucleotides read TGTGCCAGCAGCCTACGTGGAAACACCATATATTTT. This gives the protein CASSLRGNTIYF.